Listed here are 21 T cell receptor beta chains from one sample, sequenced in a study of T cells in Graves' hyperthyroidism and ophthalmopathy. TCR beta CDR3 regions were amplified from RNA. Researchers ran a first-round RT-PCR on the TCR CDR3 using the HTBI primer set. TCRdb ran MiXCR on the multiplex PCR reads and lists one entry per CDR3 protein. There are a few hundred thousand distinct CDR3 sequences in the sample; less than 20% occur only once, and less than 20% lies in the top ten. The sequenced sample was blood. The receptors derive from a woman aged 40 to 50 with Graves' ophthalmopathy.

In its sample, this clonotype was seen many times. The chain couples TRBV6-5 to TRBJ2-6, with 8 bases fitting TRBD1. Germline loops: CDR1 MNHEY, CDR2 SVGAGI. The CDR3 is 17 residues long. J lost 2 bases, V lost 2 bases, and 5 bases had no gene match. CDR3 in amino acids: CASSYAGGQTGANVLTF. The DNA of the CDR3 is TGTGCCAGCAGTTACGCAGGGGGCCAGACTGGGGCCAACGTCCTGACTTTC.

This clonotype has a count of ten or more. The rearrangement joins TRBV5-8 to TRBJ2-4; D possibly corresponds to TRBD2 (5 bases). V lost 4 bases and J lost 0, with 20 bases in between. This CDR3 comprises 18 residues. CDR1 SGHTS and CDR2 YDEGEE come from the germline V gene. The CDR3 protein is CASSLGHGMTLAKNIQYF. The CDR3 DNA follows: TGTGCCAGCAGCCTTGGCCACGGGATGACTCTAGCCAAAAACATTCAGTACTTC.

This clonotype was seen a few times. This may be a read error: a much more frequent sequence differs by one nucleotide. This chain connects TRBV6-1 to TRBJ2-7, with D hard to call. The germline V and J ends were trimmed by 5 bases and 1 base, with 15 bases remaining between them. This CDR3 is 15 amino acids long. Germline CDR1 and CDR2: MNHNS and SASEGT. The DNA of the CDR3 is TGTGCCAGCAGTACCCCCGAGACACTTTCCTACGAGCAGTACTTC. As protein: CASSTPETLSYEQYF.

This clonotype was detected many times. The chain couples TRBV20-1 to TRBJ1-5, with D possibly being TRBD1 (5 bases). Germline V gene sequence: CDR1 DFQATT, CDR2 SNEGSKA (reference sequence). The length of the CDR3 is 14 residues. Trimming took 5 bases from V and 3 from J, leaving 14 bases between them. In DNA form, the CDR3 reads TGCAGTGCTCTTGAATTGGACATCAATCAGCCCCAGCATTTT. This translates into CSALELDINQPQHF.

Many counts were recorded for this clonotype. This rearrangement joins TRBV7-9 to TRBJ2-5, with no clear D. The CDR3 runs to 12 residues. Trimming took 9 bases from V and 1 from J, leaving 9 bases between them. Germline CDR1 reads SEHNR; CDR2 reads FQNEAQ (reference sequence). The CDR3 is CASRALQETQYF. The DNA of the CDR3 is TGTGCCAGTCGCGCCCTCCAAGAGACCCAGTACTTC. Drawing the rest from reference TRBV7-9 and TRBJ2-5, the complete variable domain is DTGVSQNPRHKITKRGQNVTFRCDPISEHNRLYWYRQTLGQGPEFLTYFQNEAQLEKSRLLSDRFSAERPKGSFSTLEIQRTEQGDSAMYLCASRALQETQYFGPGTRLLVL.

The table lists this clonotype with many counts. CDR3 residues: CASSAMDRKITEAFF. For the CDR3, the DNA is TGTGCCAGCAGCGCGATGGACAGGAAAATCACTGAAGCTTTCTTT. V gene TRBV6-5 combines with J gene TRBJ1-1; 7 bases fit TRBD1. The CDR3 sequence is 15 residues long. Germline-derived CDR1 and CDR2 are MNHEY and SVGAGI. Trimming cost V 6 bases and J 4 bases; bases outside gene matches: 11.

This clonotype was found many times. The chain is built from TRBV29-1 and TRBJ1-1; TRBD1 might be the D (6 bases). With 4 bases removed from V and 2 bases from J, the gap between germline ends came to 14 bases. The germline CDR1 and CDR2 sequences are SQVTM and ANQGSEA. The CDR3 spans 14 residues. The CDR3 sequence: CSVAASGANTEAFF. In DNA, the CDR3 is TGCAGCGTTGCTGCCTCAGGGGCTAACACTGAAGCTTTCTTT.

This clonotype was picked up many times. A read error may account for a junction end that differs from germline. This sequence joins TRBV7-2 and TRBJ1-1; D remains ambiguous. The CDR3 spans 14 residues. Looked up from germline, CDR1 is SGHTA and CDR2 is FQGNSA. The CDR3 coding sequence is TGTGCCAGCAGCTTTTTCGGCCTGAACACTGAAGCTTCCTTT. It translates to CASSFFGLNTEASF. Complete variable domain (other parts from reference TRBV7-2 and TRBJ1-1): GAGVSQSPSNKVTEKGKDVELRCDPISGHTALYWYRQSLGQGLEFLIYFQGNSAPDKSGLPSDRFSAERTGGSVSTLTIQRTQQEDSAVYLCASSFFGLNTEASFGQGTRLTVV.

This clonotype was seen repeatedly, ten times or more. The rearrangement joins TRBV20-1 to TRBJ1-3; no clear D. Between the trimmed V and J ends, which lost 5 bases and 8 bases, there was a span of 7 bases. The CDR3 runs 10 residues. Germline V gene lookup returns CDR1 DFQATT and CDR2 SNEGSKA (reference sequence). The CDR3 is CSALVDTIYF. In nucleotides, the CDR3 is TGCAGTGCTTTAGTTGACACCATATATTTT.

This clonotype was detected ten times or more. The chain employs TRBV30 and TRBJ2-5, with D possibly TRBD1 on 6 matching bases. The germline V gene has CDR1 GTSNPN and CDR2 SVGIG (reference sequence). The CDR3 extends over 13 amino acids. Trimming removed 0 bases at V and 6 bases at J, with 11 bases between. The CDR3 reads CAWSVGGTQTQYF. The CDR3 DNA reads TGTGCCTGGAGTGTAGGGGGAACGCAGACCCAGTACTTC.

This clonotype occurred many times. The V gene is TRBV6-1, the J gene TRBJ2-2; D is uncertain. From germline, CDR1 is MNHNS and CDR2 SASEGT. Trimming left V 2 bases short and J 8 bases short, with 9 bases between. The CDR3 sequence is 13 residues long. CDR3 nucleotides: TGTGCCAGCAGTGAATGGGGTCCTGGGGAGCTGTTTTTT. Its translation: CASSEWGPGELFF.

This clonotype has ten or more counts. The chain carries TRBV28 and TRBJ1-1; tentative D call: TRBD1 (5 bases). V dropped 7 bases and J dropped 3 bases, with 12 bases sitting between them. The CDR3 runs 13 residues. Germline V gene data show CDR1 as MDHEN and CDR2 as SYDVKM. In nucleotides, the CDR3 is TGTGCCAGCAAAGCGGGGGACGACACTGAAGCTTTCTTT. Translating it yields CASKAGDDTEAFF. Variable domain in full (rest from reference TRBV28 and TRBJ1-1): DVKVTQSSRYLVKRTGEKVFLECVQDMDHENMFWYRQDPGLGLRLIYFSYDVKMKEKGDIPEGYSVSREKKERFSLILESASTNQTSMYLCASKAGDDTEAFFGQGTRLTVV.

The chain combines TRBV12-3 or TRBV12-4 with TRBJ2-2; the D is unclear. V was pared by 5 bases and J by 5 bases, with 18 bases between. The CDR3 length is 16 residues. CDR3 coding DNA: TGTGCCAGCAGTCCCCATGGGCCCTCCGGTACCGGGGAGCTGTTTTTT. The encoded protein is CASSPHGPSGTGELFF.

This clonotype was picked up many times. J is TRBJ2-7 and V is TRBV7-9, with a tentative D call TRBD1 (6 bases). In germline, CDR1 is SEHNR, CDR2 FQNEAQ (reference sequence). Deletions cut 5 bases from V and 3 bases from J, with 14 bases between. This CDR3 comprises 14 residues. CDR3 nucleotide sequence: TGTGCCAGCAGCCGTTTGGACAGAAACTACGAGCAGTACTTC. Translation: CASSRLDRNYEQYF. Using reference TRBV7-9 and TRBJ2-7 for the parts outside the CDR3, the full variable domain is DTGVSQNPRHKITKRGQNVTFRCDPISEHNRLYWYRQTLGQGPEFLTYFQNEAQLEKSRLLSDRFSAERPKGSFSTLEIQRTEQGDSAMYLCASSRLDRNYEQYFGPGTRLTVT.

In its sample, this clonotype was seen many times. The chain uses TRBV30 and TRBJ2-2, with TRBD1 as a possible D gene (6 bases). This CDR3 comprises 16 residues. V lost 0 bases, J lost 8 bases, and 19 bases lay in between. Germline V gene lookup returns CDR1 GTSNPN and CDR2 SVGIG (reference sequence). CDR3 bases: TGTGCCTGGAGTGTCGGCTTAGGGACACCGGGGGGGGAGCTGTTTTTT. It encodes CAWSVGLGTPGGELFF. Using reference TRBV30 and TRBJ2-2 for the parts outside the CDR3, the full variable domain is SQTIHQWPATLVQPVGSPLSLECTVEGTSNPNLYWYRQAAGRGLQLLFYSVGIGQISSEVPQNLSASRPQDRQFILSSKKLLLSDSGFYLCAWSVGLGTPGGELFFGEGSRLTVL.

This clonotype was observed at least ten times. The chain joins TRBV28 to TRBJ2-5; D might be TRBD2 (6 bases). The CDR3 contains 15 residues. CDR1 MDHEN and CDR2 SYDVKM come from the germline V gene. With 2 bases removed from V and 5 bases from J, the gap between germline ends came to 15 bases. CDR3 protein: CASSLGGNGGETQYF. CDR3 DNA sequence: TGTGCCAGCAGTTTAGGGGGGAATGGGGGGGAGACCCAGTACTTC.

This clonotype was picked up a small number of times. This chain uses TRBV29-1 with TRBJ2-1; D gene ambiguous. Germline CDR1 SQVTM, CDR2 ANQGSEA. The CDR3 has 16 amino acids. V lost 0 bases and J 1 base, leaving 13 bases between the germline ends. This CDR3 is CSVEDPSRQSYNEQFF. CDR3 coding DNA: TGCAGCGTTGAAGATCCGAGCAGGCAATCCTACAATGAGCAGTTCTTC.

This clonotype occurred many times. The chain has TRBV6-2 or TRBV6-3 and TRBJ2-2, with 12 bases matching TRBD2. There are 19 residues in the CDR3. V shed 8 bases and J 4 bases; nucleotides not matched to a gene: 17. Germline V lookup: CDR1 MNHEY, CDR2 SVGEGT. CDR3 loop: CASGSTTSGSLMGTGELFF. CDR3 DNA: TGTGCCAGCGGCTCAACGACTAGCGGGAGCTTGATGGGCACCGGGGAGCTGTTTTTT.

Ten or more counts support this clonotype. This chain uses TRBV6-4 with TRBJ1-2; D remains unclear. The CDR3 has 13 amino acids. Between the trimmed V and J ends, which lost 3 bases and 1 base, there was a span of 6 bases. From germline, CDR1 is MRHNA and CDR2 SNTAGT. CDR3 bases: TGTGCCAGCAGTGAGGGCCATAACTATGGCTACACCTTC. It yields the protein CASSEGHNYGYTF.

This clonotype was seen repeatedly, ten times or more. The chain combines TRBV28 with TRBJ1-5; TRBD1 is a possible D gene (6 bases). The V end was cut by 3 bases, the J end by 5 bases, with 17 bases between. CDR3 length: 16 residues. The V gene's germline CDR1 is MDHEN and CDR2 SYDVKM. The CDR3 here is CASSFYFLRGHQPQHF. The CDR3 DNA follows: TGTGCCAGCAGTTTTTATTTTCTCAGGGGCCATCAGCCCCAGCATTTT.

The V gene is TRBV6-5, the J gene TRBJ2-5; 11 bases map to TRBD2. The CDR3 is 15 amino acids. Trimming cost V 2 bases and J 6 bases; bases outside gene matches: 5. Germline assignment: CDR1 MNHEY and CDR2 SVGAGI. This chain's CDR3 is CASSYDSGRGKTQYF. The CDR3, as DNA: TGTGCCAGCAGTTACGATAGCGGGAGGGGTAAGACCCAGTACTTC.